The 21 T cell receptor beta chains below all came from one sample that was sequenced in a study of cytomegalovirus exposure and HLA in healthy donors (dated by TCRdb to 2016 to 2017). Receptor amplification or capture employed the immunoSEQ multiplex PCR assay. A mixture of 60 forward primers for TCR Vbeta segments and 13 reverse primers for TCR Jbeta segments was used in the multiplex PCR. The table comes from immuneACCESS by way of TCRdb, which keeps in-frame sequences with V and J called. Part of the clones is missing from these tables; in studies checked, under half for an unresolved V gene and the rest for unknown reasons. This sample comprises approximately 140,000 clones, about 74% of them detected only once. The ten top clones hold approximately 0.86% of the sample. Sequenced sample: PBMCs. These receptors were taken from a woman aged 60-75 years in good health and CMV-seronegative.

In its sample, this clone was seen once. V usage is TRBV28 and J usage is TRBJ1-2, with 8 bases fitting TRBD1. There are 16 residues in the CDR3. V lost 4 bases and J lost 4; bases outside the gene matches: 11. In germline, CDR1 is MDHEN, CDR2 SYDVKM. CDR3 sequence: CASSSIQGAFSYGYTF. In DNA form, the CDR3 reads TGTGCCAGCAGTTCGATCCAGGGGGCGTTTTCCTATGGCTACACCTTC.

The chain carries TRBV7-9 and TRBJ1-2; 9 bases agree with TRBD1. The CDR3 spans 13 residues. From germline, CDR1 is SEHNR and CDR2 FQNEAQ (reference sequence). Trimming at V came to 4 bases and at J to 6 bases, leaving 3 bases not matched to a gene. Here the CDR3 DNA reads TGTGCCAGCAGCTCTACAGGGGGCAATGGCTACACCTTC. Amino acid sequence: CASSSTGGNGYTF.

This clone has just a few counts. DNA of the CDR3: TGTGCCAGCAGTCTAAGGGGGGACAGGGGGCTGAACGCGGGGAACGTTTTCCGCGAGCAGTACTTC. Amino acid sequence: CASSLRGDRGLNAGNVFREQYF. J is TRBJ2-7 and V is TRBV27; TRBD1 agrees at 12 bases. Per the germline V gene, CDR1 is MNHEY and CDR2 is SMNVEV (reference sequence). This CDR3 is built from 22 residues. V lost 5 bases to trimming and J lost 6 bases; unmatched junction nucleotides: 29.

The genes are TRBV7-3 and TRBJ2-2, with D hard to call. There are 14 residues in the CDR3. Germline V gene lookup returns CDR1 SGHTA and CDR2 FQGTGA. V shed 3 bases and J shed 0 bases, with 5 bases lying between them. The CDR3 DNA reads TGTGCCAGCAGCTTTACACCGAACACCGGGGAGCTGTTTTTT. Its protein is CASSFTPNTGELFF.

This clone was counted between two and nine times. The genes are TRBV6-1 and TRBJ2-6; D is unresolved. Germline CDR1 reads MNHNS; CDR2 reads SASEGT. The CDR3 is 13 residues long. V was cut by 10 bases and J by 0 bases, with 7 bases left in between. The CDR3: CAIQYSGANVLTF. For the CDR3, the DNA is TGTGCCATCCAGTACTCTGGGGCCAACGTCCTGACTTTC.

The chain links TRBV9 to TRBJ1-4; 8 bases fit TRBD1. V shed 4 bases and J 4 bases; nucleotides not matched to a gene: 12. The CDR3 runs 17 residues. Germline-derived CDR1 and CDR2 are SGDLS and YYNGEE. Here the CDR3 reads CASSPQGARGFNEKLFF. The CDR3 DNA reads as TGTGCCAGCAGCCCCCAGGGGGCGCGCGGATTTAATGAAAAACTGTTTTTT.

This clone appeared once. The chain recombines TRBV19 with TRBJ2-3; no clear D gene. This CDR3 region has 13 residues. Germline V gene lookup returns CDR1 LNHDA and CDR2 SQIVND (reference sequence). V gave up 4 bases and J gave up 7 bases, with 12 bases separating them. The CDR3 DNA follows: TGTGCCAGTAGTAATCCAGGTTGGAATACGCAGTATTTT. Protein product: CASSNPGWNTQYF.

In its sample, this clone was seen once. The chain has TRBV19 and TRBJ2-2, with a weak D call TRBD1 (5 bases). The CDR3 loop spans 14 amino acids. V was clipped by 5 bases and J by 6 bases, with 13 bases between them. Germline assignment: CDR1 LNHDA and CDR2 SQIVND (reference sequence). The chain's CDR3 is CASSYQGNAGELFF. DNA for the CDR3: TGTGCCAGTAGTTACCAGGGTAACGCCGGGGAGCTGTTTTTT.

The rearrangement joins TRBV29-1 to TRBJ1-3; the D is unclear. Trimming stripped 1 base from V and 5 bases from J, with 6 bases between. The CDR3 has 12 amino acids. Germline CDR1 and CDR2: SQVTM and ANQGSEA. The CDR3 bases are TGCAGCGTTGAAGCCTGGCGAAACACCATATATTTT. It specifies CSVEAWRNTIYF. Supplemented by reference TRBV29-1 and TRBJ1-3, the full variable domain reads SAVISQKPSRDICQRGTSLTIQCQVDSQVTMMFWYRQQPGQSLTLIATANQGSEATYESGFVIDKFPISRPNLTFSTLTVSNMSPEDSSIYLCSVEAWRNTIYFGEGSWLTVV.

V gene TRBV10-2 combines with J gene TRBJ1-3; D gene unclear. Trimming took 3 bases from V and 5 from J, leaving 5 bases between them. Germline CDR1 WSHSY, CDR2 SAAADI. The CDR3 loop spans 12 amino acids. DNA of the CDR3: TGCGCCAGCAGTGAATTCAGAAACACCATATATTTT. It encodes CASSEFRNTIYF.

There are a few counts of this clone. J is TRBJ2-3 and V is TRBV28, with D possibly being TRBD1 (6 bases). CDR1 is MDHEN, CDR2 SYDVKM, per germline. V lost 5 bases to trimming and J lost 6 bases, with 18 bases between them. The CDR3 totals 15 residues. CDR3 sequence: CASSSGRATGDTQYF. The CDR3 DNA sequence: TGTGCCAGCAGTAGTGGACGGGCGACAGGCGATACGCAGTATTTT.

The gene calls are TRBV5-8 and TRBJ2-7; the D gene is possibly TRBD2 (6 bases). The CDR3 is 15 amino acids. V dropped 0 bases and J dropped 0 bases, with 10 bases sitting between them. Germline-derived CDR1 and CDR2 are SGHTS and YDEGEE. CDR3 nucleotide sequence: TGTGCCAGCAGCTTGGTACGGGGACTCTCCTACGAGCAGTACTTC. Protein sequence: CASSLVRGLSYEQYF.

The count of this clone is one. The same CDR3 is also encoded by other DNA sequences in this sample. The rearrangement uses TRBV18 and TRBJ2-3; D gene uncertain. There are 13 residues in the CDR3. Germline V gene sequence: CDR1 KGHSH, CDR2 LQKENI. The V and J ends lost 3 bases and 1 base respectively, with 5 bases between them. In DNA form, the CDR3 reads TGTGCCAGCTCACCCCCTGGCACAGATACGCAGTATTTT. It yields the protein CASSPPGTDTQYF.

CDR3 in DNA: TGCGCCAGCAGCCAAGATGTGGCGGGATGGGATACGCAGTATTTT. It is translated as CASSQDVAGWDTQYF. The chain is built from TRBV4-1 and TRBJ2-3, with D possibly being TRBD2 (6 bases). Germline assignment: CDR1 MGHRA and CDR2 YSYEKL. The CDR3 runs 15 residues. Trimming cost V 0 bases and J 6 bases, with 13 bases left between them.

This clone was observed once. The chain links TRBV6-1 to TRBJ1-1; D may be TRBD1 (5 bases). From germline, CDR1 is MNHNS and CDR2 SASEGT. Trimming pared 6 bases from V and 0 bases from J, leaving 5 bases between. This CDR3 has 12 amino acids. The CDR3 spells CASSRVNTEAFF. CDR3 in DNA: TGTGCCAGCAGCAGGGTGAACACTGAAGCTTTCTTT.

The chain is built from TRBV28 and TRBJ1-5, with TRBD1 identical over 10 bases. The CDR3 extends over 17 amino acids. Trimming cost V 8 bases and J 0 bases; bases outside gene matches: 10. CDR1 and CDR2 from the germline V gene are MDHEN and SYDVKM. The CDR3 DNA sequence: TGTGCCAGCGTGACAGGGGGCGCGGATTATAGCAATCAGCCCCAGCATTTT. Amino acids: CASVTGGADYSNQPQHF.

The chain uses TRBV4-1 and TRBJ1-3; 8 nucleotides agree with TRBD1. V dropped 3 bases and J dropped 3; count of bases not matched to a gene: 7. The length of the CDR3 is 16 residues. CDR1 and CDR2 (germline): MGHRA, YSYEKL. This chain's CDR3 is CASSHFGQGRGNTIYF. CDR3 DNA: TGCGCCAGCAGCCATTTTGGACAGGGACGTGGAAACACCATATATTTT.

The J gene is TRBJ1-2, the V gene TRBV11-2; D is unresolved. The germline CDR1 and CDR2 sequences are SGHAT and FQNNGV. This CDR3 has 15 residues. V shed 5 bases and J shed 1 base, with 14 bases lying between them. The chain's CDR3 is CASSLGVSLNYGYTF. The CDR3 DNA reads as TGTGCCAGCAGCCTGGGAGTCAGCCTTAACTATGGCTACACCTTC.

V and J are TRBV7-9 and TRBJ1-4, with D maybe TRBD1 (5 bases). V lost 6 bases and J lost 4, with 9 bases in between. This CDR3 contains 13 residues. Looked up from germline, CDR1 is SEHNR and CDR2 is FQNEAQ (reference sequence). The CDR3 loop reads CASRIGVNEKLFF. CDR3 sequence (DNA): TGTGCCAGCAGAATAGGGGTTAATGAAAAACTGTTTTTT.

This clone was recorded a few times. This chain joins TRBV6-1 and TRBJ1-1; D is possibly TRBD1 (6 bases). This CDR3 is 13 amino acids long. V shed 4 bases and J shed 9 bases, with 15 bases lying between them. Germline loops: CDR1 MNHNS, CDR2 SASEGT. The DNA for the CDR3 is TGTGCCAGCAGTGGGGGGCCGCAGATCAAAGCTTTCTTT. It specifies CASSGGPQIKAFF.

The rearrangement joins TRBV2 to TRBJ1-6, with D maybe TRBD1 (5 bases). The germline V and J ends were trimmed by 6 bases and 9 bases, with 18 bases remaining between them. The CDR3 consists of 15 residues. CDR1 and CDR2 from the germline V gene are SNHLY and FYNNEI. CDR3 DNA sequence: TGTGCCAGCAGGGCTGGGGCCGGCAATCGTTCACCCCTCCACTTT. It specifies CASRAGAGNRSPLHF.